The 2 T cell receptor beta chains reported below all come from one sample, sequenced in a study of OX40 agonist ivuxolimab in advanced cancers. Libraries were built with the immunoSEQ multiplex PCR assay. TCRdb re-hosts the immuneACCESS table, in-frame sequences only. Its copies lack some clones; in the studies checked, an unresolved V gene accounts for under half of them, and the cause for the rest is not known. This sample lists about 100,000 clones; around 85% were detected once. Around 5.5% of the sample is held by the ten biggest clonotypes. The material was CD4+ or CD8+ T cells sorted from blood, obtained in a trial of the OX40 agonist ivuxolimab. Receptors originate from an adult with an advanced solid tumor such as melanoma, head and neck, liver or kidney cancer.

The genes are TRBV5-4 and TRBJ1-4; perhaps TRBD1 as D (5 bases). The CDR3 sequence is 13 residues long. V gave up 7 bases and J gave up 3 bases, with 10 bases separating them. Germline V gives CDR1 SGHNT, CDR2 YYREEE (reference sequence). CDR3 DNA: TGTGCCAGCGGGACCGACCCTAATGAAAAACTGTTTTTT. Translation gives CASGTDPNEKLFF.

This clone came up many times. The rearrangement joins TRBV27 to TRBJ1-6; no clear D. V was clipped by 6 bases and J by 10 bases, with 16 bases between them. This CDR3 has 14 amino acids. CDR1 and CDR2 (germline): MNHEY, SMNVEV (reference sequence). In DNA form, the CDR3 reads TGTGCCAGCAGACTTAGGGAGGGCGGGTCACCCCTCCACTTT. This codes for CASRLREGGSPLHF.